This entry lists 21 T cell receptor beta chains sequenced from one sample in a study of Graves' ophthalmopathy and Graves' hyperthyroidism. The TCR beta CDR3 regions underwent amplification from RNA transcripts. Second-round multiplex PCR came after a first-round RT-PCR that employed HTBI primers. TCRdb called the multiplex PCR reads again in MiXCR, with one record for every CDR3 protein. The table records fewer than 250,000 distinct CDR3 sequences, 25% to 30% of them present only once. Source material: peripheral blood. The receptors come from a man in his forties or fifties with Graves' ophthalmopathy.

This clonotype occurred many times. The chain is built from TRBV6-2 or TRBV6-3 and TRBJ2-1; 8 nucleotides align to TRBD2. Germline loops: CDR1 MNHEY, CDR2 SVGEGT. This CDR3 has 17 residues. The trim removed 0 bases at V and 9 bases at J, leaving 13 bases unmatched. CDR3 in amino acids: CASSYSLTGLGRGEQFF. The DNA for the CDR3 is TGTGCCAGCAGTTACTCCCTAACGGGACTAGGTAGGGGTGAGCAGTTCTTC.

The chain links TRBV6-1 to TRBJ2-2; no clear D gene. The CDR3 covers 15 residues. Germline CDR1 MNHNS, CDR2 SASEGT. V was trimmed by 6 bases and J by 6 bases, leaving 17 bases between them. CDR3 nucleotides: TGTGCCAGCAGCTCAACGGACCCGACCCCCGGGGAGCTGTTTTTT. Its protein is CASSSTDPTPGELFF.

This clonotype was seen many times. This chain uses TRBV5-1 with TRBJ2-7; 12 nucleotides align to TRBD2. The CDR3 loop spans 15 amino acids. The J segment lost 2 bases and the V segment lost 7 bases, leaving 7 bases of the junction unmatched. Germline V gene sequence: CDR1 SGHRS, CDR2 YFSETQ. CDR3 protein: CASRLAGGITYEQYF. The CDR3 DNA sequence: TGCGCCAGCCGCCTAGCGGGAGGGATCACCTACGAGCAGTACTTC. Full variable domain (outside the CDR3, taken from reference TRBV5-1 and TRBJ2-7): KAGVTQTPRYLIKTRGQQVTLSCSPISGHRSVSWYQQTPGQGLQFLFEYFSETQRNKGNFPGRFSGRQFSNSRSEMNVSTLELGDSALYLCASRLAGGITYEQYFGPGTRLTVT.

This clonotype was picked up many times. The rearrangement uses TRBV7-2 and TRBJ2-2, with a tentative D call TRBD2 (5 bases). Germline loops: CDR1 SGHTA, CDR2 FQGNSA. This CDR3 comprises 18 residues. Trimming cost V 1 base and J 3 bases, with 18 bases left between them. CDR3 nucleotide sequence: TGTGCCAGCAGCTTAGAGGGCCGAGGGCCCTTGTACACCGGGGAGCTGTTTTTT. Amino acid sequence: CASSLEGRGPLYTGELFF.

This clonotype has just one count. J is TRBJ2-7 and V is TRBV7-2; 7 bases are shared with TRBD1. The length of the CDR3 is 13 residues. Germline lookup yields CDR1 SGHTA and CDR2 FQGNSA. V lost 4 bases, J lost 5 bases, and 5 bases stayed unmatched. The CDR3 is CASSSYRGDEQYF. The CDR3 coding sequence is TGTGCCAGCAGCTCTTACAGGGGCGACGAGCAGTACTTC.

This chain joins TRBV7-2 and TRBJ2-7; TRBD2 aligns across 9 bases. The CDR3 covers 14 residues. Germline CDR1 SGHTA, CDR2 FQGNSA. V lost 5 bases to trimming and J lost 2 bases; unmatched junction nucleotides: 4. CDR3 sequence: CASSRQRGAYEQYF. The CDR3 DNA follows: TGTGCCAGCAGCAGACAGCGGGGGGCCTACGAGCAGTACTTC.

This clonotype has ten or more counts. The chain has TRBV29-1 and TRBJ2-5; D possibly corresponds to TRBD2 (5 bases). The length of the CDR3 is 14 residues. The germline gives CDR1 SQVTM, CDR2 ANQGSEA. V shed 5 bases and J shed 1 base, with 14 bases lying between them. The CDR3 here is CSVYGGRIQETQYF. The DNA of the CDR3 is TGCAGCGTTTATGGCGGGCGGATCCAAGAGACCCAGTACTTC.

Many counts were recorded for this clonotype. The chain combines TRBV4-3 with TRBJ2-7; unclear D gene. Trimming pared 4 bases from V and 4 bases from J, leaving 14 bases between. Per the germline V gene, CDR1 is LGHNA and CDR2 is YSLEER. The CDR3 runs to 14 residues. The CDR3 DNA reads as TGCGCCAGCAGCCCAAGGAGATCCGCGTACGAGCAGTACTTC. It is translated as CASSPRRSAYEQYF.

This clonotype is a singleton in its sample. The chain uses TRBV28 and TRBJ2-7, with a tentative D call TRBD2 (7 bases). The CDR3 length is 15 residues. Germline V gene sequence: CDR1 MDHEN, CDR2 SYDVKM. Between the trimmed V and J ends, which lost 2 bases and 9 bases, there was a span of 20 bases. The CDR3 nucleotides read TGTGCCAGCAGTTTAAGCGGGCCAACAGGGAGGGGGCAGTACTTC. This encodes CASSLSGPTGRGQYF.

In its sample, this clonotype was seen many times. The chain employs TRBV19 and TRBJ2-2, with D possibly TRBD1 on 6 matching bases. The CDR3 is 15 amino acids. Germline CDR1 reads LNHDA; CDR2 reads SQIVND (reference sequence). Between the trimmed V and J ends, which lost 6 bases and 2 bases, there was a span of 13 bases. For the CDR3, the DNA is TGTGCCAGTAGGACAGGACAGATCAACACCGGGGAGCTGTTTTTT. Translating gives CASRTGQINTGELFF.

This clonotype was picked up one time. The chain employs TRBV2 and TRBJ1-2, with a tentative D call TRBD1 (6 bases). Trimming took off 8 bases at V and 9 bases at J, with 19 bases between the two ends. This CDR3 region has 13 residues. CDR1 SNHLY and CDR2 FYNNEI come from the germline V gene. The CDR3 here is CASLSYRADSYTF. CDR3 nucleotide sequence: TGTGCCAGCTTGTCCTACAGGGCGGATAGCTACACCTTC.

In this sample, this clonotype turned up many times. CDR3 amino acids: CASSRAVKPGELFF. In nucleotides, the CDR3 is TGTGCCAGTAGTCGGGCAGTAAAACCCGGGGAGCTGTTTTTT. The V gene is TRBV19, the J gene TRBJ2-2; D unresolved. This CDR3 spans 14 amino acids. Germline V gene lookup returns CDR1 LNHDA and CDR2 SQIVND (reference sequence). V shed 5 bases and J shed 6 bases, with 13 bases lying between them.

The V call is TRBV30, the J call TRBJ2-5; tentatively, D is TRBD2 (6 bases). The CDR3 has 12 amino acids. Looked up from germline, CDR1 is GTSNPN and CDR2 is SVGIG (reference sequence). Trimming left V 4 bases short and J 5 bases short, with 11 bases between. The CDR3 region is CAWTPGGETQYF. The DNA of the CDR3 is TGTGCCTGGACCCCCGGAGGGGAGACCCAGTACTTC.

This clonotype has a count of ten or more. The chain has TRBV6-5 and TRBJ2-7, with 8 nucleotides matching TRBD2. This CDR3 is 16 amino acids long. The J segment lost 4 bases and the V segment lost 2 bases, leaving 10 bases of the junction unmatched. CDR1 is MNHEY and CDR2 is SVGAGI in the germline V gene. In nucleotides, the CDR3 is TGTGCCAGCAGTTACCTCTGGTTGGCGGGAGGTTACGAGCAGTACTTC. This gives the protein CASSYLWLAGGYEQYF.

At least ten counts were recorded for this clonotype. The chain links TRBV7-2 to TRBJ2-5; D possibly corresponds to TRBD2 (5 bases). Germline V gives CDR1 SGHTA, CDR2 FQGNSA. Deletions cut 1 base from V and 4 bases from J, with 10 bases between. The CDR3 length is 14 residues. The CDR3 bases are TGTGCCAGCAGCTTAGTAACGGGATCAGAGACCCAGTACTTC. This encodes CASSLVTGSETQYF.

This clonotype was seen repeatedly, ten times or more. The chain couples TRBV30 to TRBJ2-7, with D unclear. Germline CDR1 GTSNPN, CDR2 SVGIG (reference sequence). V lost 2 bases, J lost 6 bases, and 8 bases lay in between. This CDR3 spans 11 amino acids. The CDR3: CAWSTAAEQYF. As DNA, the CDR3 is TGTGCCTGGAGTACGGCGGCCGAGCAGTACTTC.

This clonotype showed up just once. The chain has TRBV12-3 or TRBV12-4 and TRBJ2-7; the D call may be TRBD1 or TRBD2 (6 bases each). Trimming left V 4 bases short and J 1 base short, with 11 bases between. This CDR3 is built from 14 residues. CDR3 nucleotide sequence: TGTGCCAGCAGTTACGAAGGGGGGTCCTACGAGCAGTACTTC. Translation gives CASSYEGGSYEQYF.

This clonotype was observed many times. The chain links TRBV7-2 to TRBJ1-5; 9 bases map to TRBD1. Germline V gives CDR1 SGHTA, CDR2 FQGNSA. The V gene end was trimmed by 5 bases and the J gene end by 0 bases; junction bases not matched to a gene: 5. The CDR3 is 16 amino acids. The CDR3 nucleotides are TGTGCCAGCAGCCCCGGGACAGGGTATAGCAATCAGCCCCAGCATTTT. This sequence encodes CASSPGTGYSNQPQHF.

This clonotype was recorded many times. The chain recombines TRBV6-5 with TRBJ2-7; D is perhaps TRBD2 (7 bases). Trimming shortened V by 4 bases and J by 1 base, and 20 bases separated the two germline ends. CDR1 is MNHEY and CDR2 is SVGAGI in the germline V gene. The CDR3 has 17 residues. DNA for the CDR3: TGTGCCAGCAGTTTCTCCGTTGGGGGGGGCCAATCCTACGAGCAGTACTTC. Protein sequence: CASSFSVGGGQSYEQYF.

This clonotype was counted ten times or more. The rearrangement links TRBV4-3 to TRBJ2-7; D gene uncertain. This CDR3 has 15 amino acids. From germline, CDR1 is LGHNA and CDR2 YSLEER. Trimming removed 1 base from V and 0 bases from J, with 10 bases in between. DNA for the CDR3: TGCGCCAGCAGCCAAGCGAACCTAATCTCCTACGAGCAGTACTTC. Translation: CASSQANLISYEQYF.

This clonotype was seen repeatedly, ten times or more. This sequence joins TRBV28 and TRBJ2-2, with D perhaps matching TRBD2 (6 bases). The CDR3 runs 15 residues. The V end was cut by 2 bases, the J end by 2 bases, with 9 bases between. The germline V gene has CDR1 MDHEN and CDR2 SYDVKM. The CDR3 here is CASSLERANTGELFF. In nucleotides, the CDR3 is TGTGCCAGCAGTTTAGAGCGGGCAAACACCGGGGAGCTGTTTTTT.